This T cell receptor beta chain was sequenced in a study of response to subunit inactivated influenza vaccine (dated by TCRdb to 2017 to 2018). Study-wide context: Deep quantitative profiling of the T cell receptor repertoire was used in the study to follow responses to a trivalent subunit inactivated influenza vaccine. Findings and caveats that apply to the study as a whole: The authors proposed that each seasonal influenza vaccination may bring in only a limited number of new T cells.

Receptor amplification or capture employed RT-PCR. TCRdb shows the sequencer as Illumina HiSeq 2500. TCRdb took the public reads, trimmed them with fastp at Q25, ran MiXCR for clone calling and kept in-frame beta chains. Rows matching on CDR3 protein sequence are summarized as one entry with the most common DNA and genes. This sample holds roughly 780,000 distinct CDR3 sequences; roughly 20% were observed only once. The top ten constitute around 9.9% of the sample. CDR1 and CDR2 are read off the germline V gene as SGHRS and YFSETQ. The CDR3 numbers 16 residues from cysteine through phenylalanine. The CDR3 DNA has 48 bases and is translated from base 1. At the junction V is shortened by 3 bases and J by 3 bases, with 19 bases in between. Remarks on this clonotype: It lacks a known antigen. Per-base quality was not reported, and no clone a single base away is much larger than it.

The specimen comprised PBMCs from blood, sampled more than 4 days after vaccination. The chain uses TRBV5-1 and TRBJ2-7; 6 matching bases give a weak D call of TRBD2. The sequence was obtained from a man aged 50 or older who received an inactivated influenza vaccine. Donor details come from another sample of the same person, matched by shared clones. The bases read TGCGCCAGCAGCTCGACCTATCCGGGGGACCACTACGAGCAGTACTTC. This translates into CASSSTYPGDHYEQYF.